The 20 T cell receptor beta chains reported below all come from one sample, sequenced in a study of blood T cell repertoires in COVID-19. The method was immunoSEQ multiplex PCR; TCRdb's version includes in-frame clones alone and lacks a portion of them. The repertoire holds hundreds of thousands of clones, with over 75% as singletons. Sequencing used PBMCs or T cells enriched from blood (not recorded which). Receptors were obtained from a woman aged 25 to 39 who had recovered from COVID-19.

The rearrangement joins TRBV19 to TRBJ1-5; TRBD1 aligns across 7 bases. Germline V CDR1 and CDR2: LNHDA, SQIVND (reference sequence). The CDR3 runs to 16 residues. The ends lost 3 bases at V and 1 base at J; junction bases unmatched: 6. DNA of the CDR3: TGTGCCAGTAGTATTTTGAGGGGGCGAAGCAATCAGCCCCAGCATTTT. Translating gives CASSILRGRSNQPQHF.

The V and J genes are TRBV9 and TRBJ2-3; D may be TRBD2 (6 bases). Germline CDR1 and CDR2: SGDLS and YYNGEE. V lost 3 bases and J lost 5, with 19 bases in between. The length of the CDR3 is 16 residues. The CDR3 region is CASSGPFFGGRDTQYF. For the CDR3, the DNA is TGTGCCAGCAGCGGGCCCTTTTTTGGGGGGAGAGATACGCAGTATTTT.

The chain uses TRBV29-1 and TRBJ2-7, with TRBD1 matching over 7 bases. Looked up from germline, CDR1 is SQVTM and CDR2 is ANQGSEA. The CDR3 runs 12 residues. Germline trimming cut 4 bases from V and 5 bases from J; bases unmatched to any gene: 5. The CDR3 nucleotides read TGCAGCGTTGTAGGACAGGTCAACGAGCAGTACTTC. It encodes CSVVGQVNEQYF.

This chain uses TRBV5-6 with TRBJ1-2, with TRBD1 matching 9 bases. CDR1 is SGHDT, CDR2 YYEEEE, per germline. V lost 4 bases to trimming and J lost 3 bases; unmatched junction nucleotides: 4. The CDR3 loop spans 14 amino acids. The CDR3 is CASSIGTGYYGYTF. As DNA, the CDR3 is TGTGCCAGCAGCATCGGGACAGGGTACTATGGCTACACCTTC.

The rearrangement links TRBV20-1 to TRBJ2-3, with a tentative D call TRBD1 (5 bases). There are 11 residues in the CDR3. From germline, CDR1 is DFQATT and CDR2 SNEGSKA (reference sequence). With 6 bases removed from V and 5 bases from J, the gap between germline ends came to 9 bases. The chain's CDR3 is CSAIQGDTQYF. The CDR3 bases are TGCAGTGCCATCCAGGGAGATACGCAGTATTTT.

The rearrangement uses TRBV13 and TRBJ2-7; 7 positions agree with TRBD1. After removal of 7 bases from V and 5 bases from J, the junction contained 11 bases not matched to a gene. The CDR3 totals 14 residues. Germline lookup yields CDR1 PRHDT and CDR2 FYEKMQ (reference sequence). CDR3 sequence reads: CASTEQTGFDEQYF. The CDR3 region has the DNA TGTGCCAGCACCGAACAGACAGGGTTCGACGAGCAGTACTTC.

The chain is built from TRBV25-1 and TRBJ2-1, with 10 bases that match TRBD2. With 1 base clipped from V and 4 bases from J, the junction kept 4 bases outside the gene matches. This CDR3 spans 16 amino acids. The germline gives CDR1 MGHDK, CDR2 SYGVNS. The CDR3 DNA reads as TGTGCCAGCAGTGAATTAACTAGCGGGACATACAATGAGCAGTTCTTC. Translation: CASSELTSGTYNEQFF. The variable domain in full, with the rest retrieved from reference TRBV25-1 and TRBJ2-1, is EADIYQTPRYLVIGTGKKITLECSQTMGHDKMYWYQQDPGMELHLIHYSYGVNSTEKGDLSSESTVSRIRTEHFPLTLESARPSHTSQYLCASSELTSGTYNEQFFGPGTRLTVL.

The V and J genes are TRBV19 and TRBJ2-2; 10 nucleotides align to TRBD1. The germline V gene has CDR1 LNHDA and CDR2 SQIVND (reference sequence). The junction had 2 bases not matched to a gene; V was cut back by 2 bases and J by 5 bases. CDR3 length: 15 residues. CDR3 sequence: CASSIWDRGTGELFF. CDR3 nucleotide sequence: TGTGCCAGTAGTATATGGGACAGGGGAACCGGGGAGCTGTTTTTT. The full variable domain, completed using reference TRBV19 and TRBJ2-2, is DGGITQSPKYLFRKEGQNVTLSCEQNLNHDAMYWYRQDPGQGLRLIYYSQIVNDFQKGDIAEGYSVSREKKESFPLTVTSAQKNPTAFYLCASSIWDRGTGELFFGEGSRLTVL.

V and J are TRBV7-3 and TRBJ2-1; 7 bases fit TRBD2. This CDR3 has 13 amino acids. Germline CDR1 reads SGHTA; CDR2 reads FQGTGA. V was pared by 5 bases and J by 4 bases, with 2 bases of the junction left unmatched. The CDR3 spells CASSQRGYNEQFF. The CDR3 DNA reads as TGTGCCAGCAGCCAGCGGGGTTACAATGAGCAGTTCTTC. The full variable domain, with the rest looked up from reference TRBV7-3 and TRBJ2-1, is GAGVSQTPSNKVTEKGKYVELRCDPISGHTALYWYRQSLGQGPEFLIYFQGTGAADDSGLPNDRFFAVRPEGSVSTLKIQRTERGDSAVYLCASSQRGYNEQFFGPGTRLTVL.

This chain connects TRBV7-2 to TRBJ2-2; perhaps TRBD2 as D (5 bases). Trimming removed 5 bases at V and 7 bases at J, with 17 bases between. The CDR3 has 15 amino acids. Per the germline V gene, CDR1 is SGHTA and CDR2 is FQGNSA. This CDR3 reads CASSAGSGSGGELFF. CDR3 DNA sequence: TGTGCCAGCAGCGCGGGTTCGGGGAGTGGCGGGGAGCTGTTTTTT.

The CDR3 loop is CAISTRDRLSYNEQFF. The CDR3 nucleotides read TGTGCCATCAGTACCCGGGACAGATTGTCCTACAATGAGCAGTTCTTC. The chain employs TRBV10-3 and TRBJ2-1; 7 bases are shared with TRBD1. CDR1 and CDR2 from the germline V gene are ENHRY and SYGVKD. The CDR3 is 16 residues long. V shed 5 bases, J shed 1 base, and the junction held 8 bases outside the gene matches.

The J gene is TRBJ2-7, the V gene TRBV6-5; TRBD1 might be the D (6 bases). The CDR3 extends over 13 amino acids. CDR1 is MNHEY, CDR2 SVGAGI, per germline. With 8 bases removed from V and 3 bases from J, the gap between germline ends came to 14 bases. In nucleotides, the CDR3 is TGTGCCAGCCGCCGGGACATTTACTACGAGCAGTACTTC. Protein: CASRRDIYYEQYF.

This chain connects TRBV13 to TRBJ2-1, with TRBD2 matching 13 bases. J lost 7 bases, V lost 6 bases, and 9 bases had no gene match. CDR3 length equals 16 residues. The germline gives CDR1 PRHDT, CDR2 FYEKMQ (reference sequence). The chain's CDR3 is CASSPLAGGPRNEQFF. The CDR3 DNA is TGTGCCAGCAGTCCACTAGCGGGAGGGCCTCGAAATGAGCAGTTCTTC.

The V gene is TRBV27, the J gene TRBJ2-5; the D gene is possibly TRBD2 (7 bases). Germline lookup yields CDR1 MNHEY and CDR2 SMNVEV (reference sequence). CDR3 size: 15 residues. The V and J ends lost 5 bases and 5 bases respectively, with 18 bases between them. CDR3 residues: CASSPRGGLGETQYF. The CDR3 nucleotides read TGTGCCAGCAGTCCGAGGGGGGGGCTGGGGGAGACCCAGTACTTC.

J is TRBJ2-1 and V is TRBV5-1; no clear D. Germline CDR1 reads SGHRS; CDR2 reads YFSETQ. The CDR3 covers 14 residues. V was cut by 4 bases and J by 2 bases, with 10 bases left in between. CDR3 region: CASSPQVTYNEQFF. CDR3 coding DNA: TGCGCCAGCAGCCCTCAGGTAACCTACAATGAGCAGTTCTTC.

This chain joins TRBV28 and TRBJ2-7; D remains unclear. Germline CDR1 and CDR2: MDHEN and SYDVKM. The CDR3 is 14 residues long. The V gene lost 2 bases and the J gene lost 4 bases, with 12 bases spanning the gap. The CDR3 coding sequence is TGTGCCAGCAGTTTACAGGCAGATTTGTACGAGCAGTACTTC. Translation gives CASSLQADLYEQYF.

The chain has TRBV5-1 and TRBJ2-4; 9 bases line up with TRBD1. This CDR3 is built from 13 residues. V gave up 3 bases and J gave up 9 bases; unmatched junction bases: 4. The germline CDR1 and CDR2 sequences are SGHRS and YFSETQ. The CDR3 protein is CASSWDRASIQYF. The CDR3 coding sequence is TGCGCCAGCAGCTGGGACAGGGCCTCCATTCAGTACTTC.

The J gene is TRBJ1-4, the V gene TRBV30, with unresolved D. Germline V gene sequence: CDR1 GTSNPN, CDR2 SVGIG (reference sequence). The CDR3 sequence is 15 residues long. V lost 2 bases, J lost 4 bases, and 14 bases lay in between. The CDR3 here is CAWSPLTDVNEKLFF. CDR3 coding DNA: TGTGCCTGGAGTCCCTTAACAGATGTTAATGAAAAACTGTTTTTT.

The V call is TRBV9, the J call TRBJ1-6; D not certain. Germline loops: CDR1 SGDLS, CDR2 YYNGEE. The CDR3 runs to 15 residues. V was cut by 0 bases and J by 7 bases, with 11 bases left in between. CDR3 DNA sequence: TGTGCCAGCAGCGTAGCTGGCAGTTGGAATTCACCCCTCCACTTT. Protein product: CASSVAGSWNSPLHF.

The chain recombines TRBV7-2 with TRBJ2-5; a possible D gene is TRBD2 (5 bases). Between the trimmed V and J ends, which lost 1 base and 3 bases, there was a span of 15 bases. The CDR3 is 16 amino acids. The germline CDR1 and CDR2 sequences are SGHTA and FQGNSA. The CDR3 nucleotides are TGTGCCAGCAGCTTAGTTTTCCCCGGACTGAAAGAGACCCAGTACTTC. Translating it yields CASSLVFPGLKETQYF.